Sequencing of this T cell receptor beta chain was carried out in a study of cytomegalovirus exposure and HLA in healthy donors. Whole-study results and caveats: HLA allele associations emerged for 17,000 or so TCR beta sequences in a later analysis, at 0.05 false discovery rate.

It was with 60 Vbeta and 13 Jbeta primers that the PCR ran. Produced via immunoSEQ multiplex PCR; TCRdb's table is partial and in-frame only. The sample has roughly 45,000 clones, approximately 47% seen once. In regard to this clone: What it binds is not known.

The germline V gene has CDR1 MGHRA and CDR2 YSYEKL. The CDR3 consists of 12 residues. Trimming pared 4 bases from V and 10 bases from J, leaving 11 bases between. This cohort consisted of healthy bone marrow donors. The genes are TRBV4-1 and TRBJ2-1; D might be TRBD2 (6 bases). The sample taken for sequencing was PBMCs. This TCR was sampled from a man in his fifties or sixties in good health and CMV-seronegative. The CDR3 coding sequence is TGCGCCAGCAGCCTGCCGCGGGGCGAGCAGTTCTTC. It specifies CASSLPRGEQFF.